One sample yielded the 9 T cell receptor beta chains listed below, sequenced in a study of OX40 agonist ivuxolimab in advanced cancers. Some clones are missing from TCRdb's copy, which holds only in-frame ones; the method was immunoSEQ multiplex PCR. The data show roughly 77,000 clones, with 84% seen just once and around 0.51% held by the top ten. Sequenced material: CD4+ or CD8+ T cells sorted from blood, taken in a trial of the OX40 agonist ivuxolimab. These receptors all come from an adult with an advanced solid tumor such as melanoma, head and neck, liver or kidney cancer.

This clone was seen many times. This sample also contains other DNA sequences that code for the same CDR3. The V call is TRBV7-9, the J call TRBJ2-7, with D unresolved. This CDR3 has 11 residues. Between the trimmed V and J ends, which lost 5 bases and 1 base, there was a span of 3 bases. Germline assignment: CDR1 SEHNR and CDR2 FQNEAQ (reference sequence). The DNA for the CDR3 is TGTGCCAGCAGCGTATCCTACGAGCAGTACTTC. Amino acid sequence: CASSVSYEQYF.

This clone was counted a few times. This chain connects TRBV7-8 to TRBJ2-2; no clear D. Trimming removed 5 bases from V and 1 base from J, with 5 bases in between. This CDR3 contains 13 residues. Germline CDR1 reads SGHVS; CDR2 reads FQNEAQ. The CDR3 DNA is TGTGCCAGCAGCCCGTTGAACACCGGGGAGCTGTTTTTT. Translating gives CASSPLNTGELFF.

The chain links TRBV10-3 to TRBJ2-2, with D uncertain. The length of the CDR3 is 13 residues. Trimming removed 6 bases at V and 2 bases at J, with 7 bases between. Germline-derived CDR1 and CDR2 are ENHRY and SYGVKD. CDR3 amino acids: CAIRGINTGELFF. CDR3 sequence (DNA): TGTGCCATCAGAGGGATAAACACCGGGGAGCTGTTTTTT.

This clone counts as medium-sized. This rearrangement joins TRBV7-8 to TRBJ1-2, with 8 bases aligning to TRBD1. The CDR3 sequence is 13 residues long. The V gene end was trimmed by 1 base and the J gene end by 5 bases; junction bases not matched to a gene: 0. Germline V lookup: CDR1 SGHVS, CDR2 FQNEAQ. This CDR3 is CASSLGQGYGYTF. The CDR3 bases are TGTGCCAGCAGCTTAGGACAGGGGTATGGCTACACCTTC.

This clone was detected a few times. The J gene is TRBJ1-1, the V gene TRBV5-5; the D gene is possibly TRBD1 (5 bases). Per the germline V gene, CDR1 is SGHKS and CDR2 is YYEKEE (reference sequence). The CDR3 is 15 residues long. Trimming took off 0 bases at V and 4 bases at J, with 13 bases between the two ends. The CDR3 loop is CASSLVIGGGTEAFF. DNA of the CDR3: TGTGCCAGCAGCTTGGTTATTGGGGGAGGCACTGAAGCTTTCTTT.

The chain employs TRBV7-8 and TRBJ2-7; 9 nucleotides line up with TRBD2. The germline gives CDR1 SGHVS, CDR2 FQNEAQ. V lost 5 bases, J lost 4 bases, and 6 bases stayed unmatched. The CDR3 totals 14 residues. The CDR3 spells CASSPGTSRYEQYF. In nucleotides, the CDR3 is TGTGCCAGCAGCCCCGGGACTAGCAGGTACGAGCAGTACTTC.

The chain recombines TRBV19 with TRBJ1-5; the D gene is possibly TRBD1 (5 bases). The CDR3 is made up of 16 amino acids. The V end was cut by 3 bases, the J end by 3 bases, with 15 bases between. From germline, CDR1 is LNHDA and CDR2 SQIVND (reference sequence). The CDR3 bases are TGTGCCAGTAGTATTAGAGCAGGGCTGTTCAATCAGCCCCAGCATTTT. Translating it yields CASSIRAGLFNQPQHF.

This chain joins TRBV11-2 and TRBJ2-5; either TRBD1 or TRBD2 may fit D (6 bases each). The CDR3 contains 16 residues. Germline values: CDR1 SGHAT, CDR2 FQNNGV. V gave up 5 bases and J gave up 4 bases, with 20 bases separating them. The chain's CDR3 is CASSPHEGGGGETQYF. Written as DNA, the CDR3 is TGTGCCAGCAGCCCCCATGAGGGCGGAGGGGGAGAGACCCAGTACTTC.

This chain joins TRBV6-5 and TRBJ1-3; tentatively, D is TRBD1 (6 bases). V was trimmed by 0 bases and J by 2 bases, leaving 11 bases between them. Germline CDR1 reads MNHEY; CDR2 reads SVGAGI. The CDR3 length is 16 residues. In DNA form, the CDR3 reads TGTGCCAGCAGTTACTCTCCGGGGGGCCCTGGAAACACCATATATTTT. This gives the protein CASSYSPGGPGNTIYF.